This entry is about one T cell receptor (beta chain). The authors' processing: Reference gene primer amplification yielded estimated nucleated cell counts. Clones were sequenced by immunoSEQ multiplex PCR, and TCRdb holds only the in-frame ones, with some missing. The V and J calls and clone size are taken from that table; D and trimming were inferred from the DNA. Of about 85,000 clones in the sample, around 82% were seen once. This sample was included in a study of blood T cell repertoires in COVID-19. Study as a whole: PBMCs, B-cell-depleted T cells, or T cells were the source of the cDNA or gDNA that made up the material.

Germline V gene data show CDR1 as GTSNPN and CDR2 as SVGIG (reference sequence). J lost 3 bases, V lost 0 bases, and 16 bases had no gene match. The CDR3 has 19 residues. This chain connects TRBV30 to TRBJ1-4; 7 nucleotides align to TRBD1. The sequenced sample consisted of peripheral blood. The clonotype originates from a man between 60 and 75 years old with acute or convalescent COVID-19. The CDR3: CAWSVPSGGGAGANEKLFF. Written as DNA, the CDR3 is TGTGCCTGGAGTGTACCTTCGGGAGGGGGCGCAGGAGCTAATGAAAAACTGTTTTTT.